This T cell receptor (beta chain) is drawn from a study of T cells in Graves' hyperthyroidism and ophthalmopathy. The study, taken as a whole, reports: Most expanded thyroid clonotypes above 0.001 also appeared in blood.

The source material, RNA transcripts, was used to amplify TCR beta CDR3 regions. A first-round RT-PCR of the TCR CDR3 used the HTBI primer set. TCRdb called the multiplex PCR reads again in MiXCR, with one record for every CDR3 protein. The sample carries more than 300,000 distinct CDR3 sequences, roughly 14% recorded once. This clonotype was picked up many times. Its antigen is currently unknown. CDR1 and CDR2 (germline): SEHNR, FQNEAQ (reference sequence). The germline V and J ends were trimmed by 5 bases and 6 bases, with 10 bases remaining between them. The length of the CDR3 is 13 residues. The chain joins TRBV7-9 to TRBJ1-4; D uncertain. Sequencing input: blood. The sequence was collected from a woman under 40 with Graves' ophthalmopathy. CDR3 in DNA: TGTGCCAGCAGCCTAAGGACCGATGAAAAACTGTTTTTT. This gives the protein CASSLRTDEKLFF.